The 27 T cell receptor beta chains reported below all come from one sample, sequenced in a study of a mutant IDH1 vaccine in newly diagnosed glioma. TCRdb's copy holds only in-frame clones and misses some; the assay was immunoSEQ multiplex PCR. In the table there are 50,000 to 65,000 clones, roughly four fifths of which are singletons. Their antigens are not known. Specified time point: week 5, during vaccination. In every dose of vaccine, 300 ug of mutant IDH1 20-mer peptide was given alongside topical imiquimod. This material consisted of PBMCs, taken from a glioma patient whose treatment included an IDH1 peptide vaccine. The receptor set was obtained from a man between 25 and 39 years old with glioma.

The chain links TRBV19 to TRBJ1-4; 9 positions match TRBD1. Germline trimming cut 8 bases from V and 3 bases from J; bases unmatched to any gene: 7. The CDR3 totals 15 residues. CDR1 is LNHDA, CDR2 SQIVND, per germline (reference sequence). The CDR3: CASRQQGAPNEKLFF. For the CDR3, the DNA is TGTGCCAGTCGACAACAGGGGGCCCCTAATGAAAAACTGTTTTTT.

The rearrangement joins TRBV6-1 to TRBJ2-7; D gene uncertain. Germline lookup yields CDR1 MNHNS and CDR2 SASEGT. This CDR3 is built from 13 residues. Trimming pared 3 bases from V and 2 bases from J, leaving 8 bases between. CDR3 DNA: TGTGCCAGCAGTGATGGGCCTCCCTACGAGCAGTACTTC. This gives the protein CASSDGPPYEQYF.

This chain links TRBV5-6 with TRBJ1-2; maybe TRBD1 (6 bases). This CDR3 has 14 residues. V gave up 4 bases and J gave up 8 bases, with 18 bases separating them. Per the germline V gene, CDR1 is SGHDT and CDR2 is YYEEEE. CDR3 sequence: CASSQSTGFGGYTF. CDR3 nucleotide sequence: TGTGCCAGCAGCCAATCTACAGGGTTCGGCGGCTACACCTTC.

J is TRBJ2-5 and V is TRBV2; D possibly uses TRBD1 or TRBD2 (5 bases each). The CDR3 length is 16 residues. Trimming removed 1 base from V and 1 base from J, with 13 bases in between. The V gene's germline CDR1 is SNHLY and CDR2 FYNNEI. This CDR3 reads CASSEGRGGLQETQYF. The DNA for the CDR3 is TGTGCCAGCAGTGAAGGAAGGGGCGGGCTCCAAGAGACCCAGTACTTC.

J is TRBJ1-5 and V is TRBV6-6; 7 nucleotides match TRBD1. The trim removed 6 bases at V and 4 bases at J, leaving 3 bases unmatched. Germline V gives CDR1 MNHNY, CDR2 SVGAGI (reference sequence). This CDR3 has 13 amino acids. This chain's CDR3 is CASRRGRNQPQHF. DNA for the CDR3: TGTGCCAGCAGGAGGGGGCGAAATCAGCCCCAGCATTTT.

This clone was counted only a few times. V is TRBV29-1 and J is TRBJ1-1; 9 bases match TRBD1. Unmatched junction bases numbered 7, after V lost 5 bases and J lost 0 bases. There are 15 residues in the CDR3. Per germline, CDR1 SQVTM and CDR2 ANQGSEA. DNA for the CDR3: TGCAGCGTTTCCGGGACAGGGTTTATGAACACTGAAGCTTTCTTT. Protein product: CSVSGTGFMNTEAFF.

This chain uses TRBV7-9 with TRBJ2-1, with TRBD2 matching over 9 bases. The CDR3 covers 15 residues. V dropped 5 bases and J dropped 4; count of bases not matched to a gene: 6. The germline CDR1 and CDR2 sequences are SEHNR and FQNEAQ (reference sequence). The CDR3 region is CASSNETSGYNEQFF. Here the CDR3 DNA reads TGTGCCAGCAGCAACGAGACTAGCGGATACAATGAGCAGTTCTTC.

This chain joins TRBV2 and TRBJ1-1; 9 bases are shared with TRBD1. Looked up from germline, CDR1 is SNHLY and CDR2 is FYNNEI. Trimming at V came to 8 bases and at J to 4 bases, leaving 8 bases not matched to a gene. This CDR3 region has 14 residues. CDR3 nucleotides: TGTGCCAGCGTCCAGCACAGGGGGCCCACTGAAGCTTTCTTT. Protein sequence: CASVQHRGPTEAFF.

The V and J genes are TRBV7-1 and TRBJ2-7; 8 nucleotides line up with TRBD2. TRBV7-1 is recorded as an ORF, its role being uncertain. After removal of 3 bases from V and 0 bases from J, the junction contained 13 bases not matched to a gene. The CDR3 consists of 18 residues. CDR3 bases: TGTGCCAGCAGCTCCCTTCAGGGCGGGGGGTCCCTCTCCTACGAGCAGTACTTC. It encodes CASSSLQGGGSLSYEQYF.

The rearrangement uses TRBV6-4 and TRBJ2-3, with 7 nucleotides matching TRBD2. Trimming took 4 bases from V and 0 from J; bases not matched to a gene: 1. The CDR3 is made up of 14 amino acids. Per germline, CDR1 MRHNA and CDR2 SNTAGT. The CDR3 nucleotides read TGTGCCAGCAGTGGACTAGCTAGCACAGATACGCAGTATTTT. It specifies CASSGLASTDTQYF.

The chain is built from TRBV11-2 and TRBJ2-1, with D uncertain. The germline V and J ends were trimmed by 3 bases and 4 bases, with 4 bases remaining between them. The V gene's germline CDR1 is SGHAT and CDR2 FQNNGV. The CDR3 is made up of 12 amino acids. This CDR3 reads CASSFEYNEQFF. In nucleotides, the CDR3 is TGTGCCAGCAGCTTTGAGTACAATGAGCAGTTCTTC.

The chain uses TRBV13 and TRBJ2-1; maybe TRBD2 (6 bases). V was pared by 3 bases and J by 4 bases, with 13 bases between. The CDR3 sequence is 15 residues long. Germline loops: CDR1 PRHDT, CDR2 FYEKMQ (reference sequence). The CDR3 DNA reads TGTGCCAGCAGCTTTACGGGGGTTCAATACAATGAGCAGTTCTTC. This sequence encodes CASSFTGVQYNEQFF.

The rearrangement links TRBV5-1 to TRBJ2-3, with D unresolved. The germline gives CDR1 SGHRS, CDR2 YFSETQ. This CDR3 region has 14 residues. V lost 1 base and J 0 bases, leaving 6 bases between the germline ends. The CDR3 loop is CASSLMISTDTQYF. CDR3 nucleotide sequence: TGCGCCAGCAGCTTGATGATTAGCACAGATACGCAGTATTTT.

The V gene is TRBV11-2, the J gene TRBJ2-2; D is ambiguous. Germline V CDR1 and CDR2: SGHAT, FQNNGV. The CDR3 is made up of 15 amino acids. V lost 2 bases and J 4 bases, leaving 11 bases between the germline ends. This CDR3 is CASSLFLVPTGELFF. CDR3 nucleotides: TGTGCCAGCAGCTTATTTTTGGTGCCCACCGGGGAGCTGTTTTTT.

This clone was seen a single time. The chain uses TRBV14 and TRBJ1-4; 10 bases match TRBD1. CDR3 length equals 21 residues. With 6 bases clipped from V and 7 bases from J, the junction kept 26 bases outside the gene matches. Germline V gene sequence: CDR1 SGHDN, CDR2 FVKESK. The CDR3 nucleotides are TGTGCCAGCAGTCCCGGGACAGGGGCGAGATATGCAACTAACGCGCGTGAAAAACTGTTTTTT. It translates to CASSPGTGARYATNAREKLFF.

This chain joins TRBV15 and TRBJ2-1, with 7 nucleotides matching TRBD2. V dropped 5 bases and J dropped 0; count of bases not matched to a gene: 7. CDR1 and CDR2 (germline): LNHNV, YYDKDF (reference sequence). The CDR3 has 16 amino acids. In nucleotides, the CDR3 is TGTGCCACCAGCCCAGGGAGGGGTCCCTCCTACAATGAGCAGTTCTTC. It translates to CATSPGRGPSYNEQFF. The complete variable domain, with remaining parts taken from reference TRBV15 and TRBJ2-1, reads DAMVIQNPRYQVTQFGKPVTLSCSQTLNHNVMYWYQQKSSQAPKLLFHYYDKDFNNEADTPDNFQSRRPNTSFCFLDIRSPGLGDTAMYLCATSPGRGPSYNEQFFGPGTRLTVL.

The chain has TRBV19 and TRBJ2-3, with D unclear. The CDR3 contains 15 residues. Trimming removed 5 bases from V and 4 bases from J, with 16 bases in between. Germline loops: CDR1 LNHDA, CDR2 SQIVND (reference sequence). The CDR3: CASSPYLFQADTQYF. The CDR3 DNA reads TGTGCCAGTAGTCCGTACTTGTTCCAGGCAGATACGCAGTATTTT.

The genes are TRBV11-2 and TRBJ1-6; TRBD1 aligns across 9 bases. CDR1 and CDR2 (germline): SGHAT, FQNNGV. V shed 1 base, J shed 7 bases, and the junction held 2 bases outside the gene matches. This CDR3 is 15 amino acids long. The CDR3 protein is CASSLGGTGNSPLHF. The CDR3 DNA reads TGTGCCAGCAGCTTAGGGGGGACAGGGAATTCACCCCTCCACTTT.

This clone occurred a few times. The chain has TRBV2 and TRBJ1-1; tentatively, D is TRBD1 (5 bases). Per the germline V gene, CDR1 is SNHLY and CDR2 is FYNNEI. Trimming cost V 4 bases and J 2 bases, with 8 bases left between them. The CDR3 length is 13 residues. The CDR3 sequence: CASSGQRNTEAFF. The CDR3 DNA reads as TGTGCCAGCAGTGGACAGAGAAACACTGAAGCTTTCTTT.

This CDR3 reads CASSESRGGSLNQPQHF. The CDR3 bases are TGTGCCAGCAGTGAATCCCGGGGGGGGTCTCTAAATCAGCCCCAGCATTTT. The J gene is TRBJ1-5, the V gene TRBV25-1; perhaps TRBD1 as D (5 bases). The germline V gene has CDR1 MGHDK and CDR2 SYGVNS. This CDR3 region has 17 residues. Trimming pared 1 base from V and 4 bases from J, leaving 17 bases between. Together with reference TRBV25-1 and TRBJ1-5, the CDR3 gives the full variable domain: EADIYQTPRYLVIGTGKKITLECSQTMGHDKMYWYQQDPGMELHLIHYSYGVNSTEKGDLSSESTVSRIRTEHFPLTLESARPSHTSQYLCASSESRGGSLNQPQHFGDGTRLSIL.

The V and J genes are TRBV19 and TRBJ1-2; perhaps TRBD1 as D (6 bases). Between the trimmed V and J ends, which lost 4 bases and 0 bases, there was a span of 12 bases. CDR1 is LNHDA, CDR2 SQIVND, per germline (reference sequence). The CDR3 length is 15 residues. The CDR3 here is CASSTSTGPNYGYTF. CDR3 DNA: TGTGCCAGTAGTACTTCGACAGGTCCTAACTATGGCTACACCTTC.

This chain links TRBV7-8 with TRBJ1-1; D unclear. This CDR3 has 13 amino acids. Trimming shortened V by 0 bases and J by 6 bases, and 8 bases separated the two germline ends. Germline loops: CDR1 SGHVS, CDR2 FQNEAQ. For the CDR3, the DNA is TGTGCCAGCAGCTTAGCGGCGGCGGCTGAAGCTTTCTTT. Protein sequence: CASSLAAAAEAFF.

In its sample, this clone was seen a few times. The J gene is TRBJ1-1, the V gene TRBV6-6; 7 bases agree with TRBD1. The V segment lost 6 bases and the J segment 5 bases; nucleotides outside the gene matches: 6. Looked up from germline, CDR1 is MNHNY and CDR2 is SVGAGI (reference sequence). The CDR3 spans 13 residues. The CDR3 region has the DNA TGTGCCAGCAGCGTGGACAGGAATACTGAAGCTTTCTTT. Translated: CASSVDRNTEAFF.

The V call is TRBV19, the J call TRBJ2-1, with TRBD2 matching 14 bases. Germline lookup yields CDR1 LNHDA and CDR2 SQIVND (reference sequence). There are 17 residues in the CDR3. V was clipped by 0 bases and J by 6 bases; unmatched bases: 4. CDR3 sequence: CASSIDRGTSGGNEQFF. DNA of the CDR3: TGTGCCAGTAGTATAGATCGCGGGACTAGCGGGGGCAATGAGCAGTTCTTC.

CDR3 protein: CAISESAGQGLLWAASNQPQHF. CDR3 nucleotide sequence: TGTGCCATCAGTGAGTCAGCGGGACAGGGTCTGTTGTGGGCGGCGAGCAATCAGCCCCAGCATTTT. The chain joins TRBV10-3 to TRBJ1-5; 9 bases fit TRBD1. Unmatched junction bases numbered 19, after V lost 0 bases and J lost 1 base. Germline CDR1 is ENHRY and CDR2 is SYGVKD. This CDR3 is 22 amino acids long.

V gene TRBV18 combines with J gene TRBJ1-2, with D tentatively TRBD1 (5 bases). Looked up from germline, CDR1 is KGHSH and CDR2 is LQKENI. The V and J ends lost 3 bases and 4 bases respectively, with 15 bases between them. CDR3 length: 15 amino acids. CDR3 sequence (DNA): TGTGCCAGCTCACCTGACGTATTGGGGGGCTATGGCTACACCTTC. Protein: CASSPDVLGGYGYTF.

The CDR3 loop reads CASSLRQGAQNQPQHF. Here the CDR3 DNA reads TGTGCCAGCAGTTTACGTCAGGGGGCTCAGAATCAGCCCCAGCATTTT. The chain couples TRBV27 to TRBJ1-5; 8 bases line up with TRBD1. The CDR3 has 16 residues. CDR1 MNHEY and CDR2 SMNVEV come from the germline V gene (reference sequence). Germline trimming cut 2 bases from V and 4 bases from J; bases unmatched to any gene: 7.